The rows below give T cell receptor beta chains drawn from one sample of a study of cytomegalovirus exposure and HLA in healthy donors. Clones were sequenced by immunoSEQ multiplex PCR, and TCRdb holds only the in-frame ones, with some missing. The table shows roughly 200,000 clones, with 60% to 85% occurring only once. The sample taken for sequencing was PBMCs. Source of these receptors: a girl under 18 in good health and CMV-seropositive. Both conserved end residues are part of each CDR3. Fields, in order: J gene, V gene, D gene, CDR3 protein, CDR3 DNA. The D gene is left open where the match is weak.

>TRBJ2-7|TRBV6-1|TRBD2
CASSEAGGGRPFYEQYF
TGTGCCAGCAGTGAAGCGGGGGGGGGACGCCCCTTCTACGAGCAGTACTTC
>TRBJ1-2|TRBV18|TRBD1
CASSTGQGISYGYTF
TGTGCCAGCTCAACCGGACAGGGAATAAGCTATGGCTACACCTTC
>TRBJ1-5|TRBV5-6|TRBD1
CASSFAGGRQPQHF
TGTGCCAGCAGCTTTGCAGGGGGCCGACAGCCCCAGCATTTT
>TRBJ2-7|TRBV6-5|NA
CASSYRQGEQYF
TGTGCCAGCAGTTACCGGCAGGGCGAACAGTACTTC
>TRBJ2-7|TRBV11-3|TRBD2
CASSFTWGTSGLYEQYF
TGTGCCAGCAGCTTTACCTGGGGGACTAGCGGACTATACGAGCAGTACTTC
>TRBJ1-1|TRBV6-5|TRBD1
CASSYPGTVGNTEAFF
TGTGCCAGCAGTTACCCGGGGACAGTGGGGAACACTGAAGCTTTCTTT
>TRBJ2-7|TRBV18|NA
CASSPPGLQSSYEQYF
TGTGCCAGCTCACCGCCGGGACTCCAGAGCTCCTACGAGCAGTACTTC
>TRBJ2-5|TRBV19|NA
CASSPVGGTQYF
TGTGCCAGTAGCCCCGTGGGGGGGACCCAGTACTTC
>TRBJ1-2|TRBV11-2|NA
CASSSLQGYGYTF
TGTGCCAGCAGCTCACTACAGGGCTATGGCTACACCTTC
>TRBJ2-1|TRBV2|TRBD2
CASSFLAGGPNEQFF
TGTGCCAGCAGTTTTCTAGCGGGGGGGCCGAATGAGCAGTTCTTC
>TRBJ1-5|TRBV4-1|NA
CASSQPDRIGGQPQHF
TGCGCCAGCAGCCAGCCCGACAGGATCGGAGGTCAGCCCCAGCATTTT
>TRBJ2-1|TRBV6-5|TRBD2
CASSGTRGDEQFF
TGTGCCAGCAGTGGGACTAGAGGAGATGAGCAGTTCTTC
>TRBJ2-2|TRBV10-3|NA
CAISEKGHNTGELFF
TGTGCCATCAGTGAGAAGGGACACAACACCGGGGAGCTGTTTTTT
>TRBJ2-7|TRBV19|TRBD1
CASSIDGQGVSEQYF
TGTGCCAGTAGTATAGACGGACAGGGGGTTTCCGAGCAGTACTTC
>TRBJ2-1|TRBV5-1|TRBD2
CASSPLAGGYNEQFF
TGCGCCAGCAGCCCGCTAGCGGGGGGCTACAATGAGCAGTTCTTC
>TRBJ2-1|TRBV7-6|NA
CASSQQYNEQFF
TGTGCCAGCAGCCAACAATACAATGAGCAGTTCTTC
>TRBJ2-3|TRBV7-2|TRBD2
CASSLGGSGVFKRDTQYF
TGTGCCAGCAGCTTAGGCGGGAGCGGGGTATTTAAGAGAGATACGCAGTATTTT